The entry below gives a single TCR beta chain sequence along with its context. It has no known antigen specificity. Per-nucleotide qualities are absent, and no much larger clonotype sits a single base away. This record belongs to a study of T cell responses to AZD1222 COVID-19 vaccine (dated by TCRdb to the early 2020s). Regarding the study in general: TCR sequencing covered more than 230 trial participants: roughly 200 given two doses of AZD1222 and around 25 given two doses of MenACWY control vaccine. Trial participants were enrolled into age subgroups of 18-55, 56-69 and 70-plus years, which contained around 140, 26 and 57 TCR-sequenced participants, respectively. Paper-wide results and their limitations: After two AZD1222 doses, spike-specific TCR breadth and depth were significantly higher than at day 0 and than in MenACWY recipients. Conclusions about previously exposed vaccinees are limited because only a handful of AZD1222 recipients were SARS-CoV-2 seropositive at baseline. Vaccine-associated CD4 TCRs spanned the whole spike protein, with dominant responses in regions 160-218 and 743-854. The 56-69-year group was small, and its depth increase did not reach significance, likely because of low power. Because no samples from the day 14 peak response were available, repertoires could be characterized only after the peak T cell response. Nearly half of unique spike-specific TCRs reportedly recognized epitopes outside regions mutated in the B.1.351 and B.1.1.7 variants. Most participants were white British and females outnumbered males, and the authors suggested that clonal diversity may have been underestimated.

There are 13 amino acids in the CDR3, from cysteine to phenylalanine inclusive. The CDR3 DNA has 39 bases and is translated from base 1. This specimen's time point label, interpreted: about 28 days (+/-7) after the second vaccine dose. Because spike-specific TCR depth and breadth did not differ between the two schedules, AZD1222 recipients who got a second dose at roughly 4 weeks were pooled with those who got a second dose at roughly 12 weeks. Samples from vaccinated people were obtained from the UK trials COV001 and COV002, which included a single-blind randomized controlled phase 2/3 trial of AZD1222 (ChAdOx1 nCoV-19) in healthy adults. For TCRbeta chain sequencing, PBMC samples were collected from trial participants at day 0 and at day 28 after the second dose. The CDR3 regions of human TCRbeta chains were analyzed by immunosequencing. Turning to the authors' computational methods: Repertoire TCRs were checked for matches against a reference library of SARS-CoV-2-specific TCRs that had been generated using the MIRA antigen-specificity platform. Breadth was defined as the fraction of unique TCRs that were SARS-CoV-2-associated, and depth was defined as the fraction of total T cells that were SARS-CoV-2-associated. Using the MIRA data, each spike-specific TCR was assigned both to the spike region to which the TCR was reactive and to a CD4 or CD8 class. Log10-transformed breadth and depth values were compared by one-way ANOVA with Sidak's multiple comparisons tests. TCRdb stores this immuneACCESS table with in-frame sequences only. Part of the clones is absent; in the studies checked, under half of the shortfall reflects unresolved V genes, and no reason is known for the rest. V, J and clone size reflect that table, while D and trimming were determined from the DNA. The sample records roughly 150,000 clones, about 92% of which are singletons. The ten most abundant clones make up 5% to 6.5% of the sample.

The rearranged segments are TRBV21-1 and TRBJ2-2; the tabulated D call, TRBD1, remains unverified against the DNA. TRBV21-1 corresponds to a pseudogene. The specimen comprised peripheral blood, sampled 28 days after the second AZD1222 dose. The TCR originated in an adult who received the AZD1222 COVID-19 vaccine. The nucleotides are TGTGCCAGCGGGGACAGGGGAGCCGGGGAGCTGTTTTTT. This is translated as CASGDRGAGELFF.